The rows below give T cell receptor beta chains drawn from one sample of a study of breast tumors, draining lymph nodes, adjacent tissues. TCRdb reanalysed the multiplex PCR reads using MiXCR and keeps one entry per CDR3 protein. The profile shows some 250,000 distinct CDR3 sequences, around 35% of them singletons. Specimen: axillary lymph node tissue. The receptors here all came from a female donor with breast cancer. Some clones in this sample may be carry-over from other donors' samples. The CDR3 runs from the conserved cysteine through the conserved F or W. The D gene is left open where the match is weak. Clone sizes are given selectively: once, few, many, or a class where the clone is expanded.

TRBV29-1	.	TRBJ2-1	TRBD1	TGCAGCGTTGAAGCTCGAGGGACAGGGGGCTTCGATGAGCAGTTCTTC	CSVEARGTGGFDEQFF
TRBV7-6	many	TRBJ2-3	TRBD2	TGTGCCAGCAGCGGCTCTGCGGGAGGGCCCGTGGCAGATACGCAGTATTTT	CASSGSAGGPVADTQYF
TRBV28	few	TRBJ2-1	.	TGTGCCAGCAGTGAGGGGCCCGATCCAAGCTCCTACAATGAGCAGTTCTTC	CASSEGPDPSSYNEQFF
TRBV5-1	few	TRBJ2-1	TRBD1	TGCGCCAGCAGCTCACCCGGGACAGGGGTCCACAATGAGCAGTTCTTC	CASSSPGTGVHNEQFF
TRBV20-1	.	TRBJ2-5	TRBD2	TGCAGTGCTAAGGGACTAGCGGGAGAGACCCGGTACTTC	CSAKGLAGETRYF
TRBV28	few	TRBJ2-7	.	TGTGCCAGCAGTTTCGGGTTAAGGAACGAGCAGTACTTC	CASSFGLRNEQYF
TRBV28	few	TRBJ1-2	.	TGTGCCAGCAGCCCTATTAACTATGGCTACACCTTC	CASSPINYGYTF
TRBV20-1	.	TRBJ2-5	.	TGCAGTGCCAGCTCACCGAGACCCGATGGGGAGACCCAGTACTTC	CSASSPRPDGETQYF
TRBV20-1	many	TRBJ2-7	TRBD1	TGCAGTGCGAGAGGGGGCAGCTCCTACGAGCAGTACTTC	CSARGGSSYEQYF
TRBV2	.	TRBJ1-3	.	TGTGCCAGCAGTCCAGGGCGCTCTGGAAACACCATATATTTT	CASSPGRSGNTIYF
TRBV25-1	.	TRBJ1-3	.	.	CASSEDSSIYLCSVQRGNTIYF
TRBV6-6	few	TRBJ2-1	TRBD2	TGTGCCAGCAGTCACGGAGCGGGGAAGCAGTTCTTC	CASSHGAGKQFF
TRBV4-3	many	TRBJ2-1	.	TGCGCCAGCAGCTTCACCCAGGGCAATGAGCAGTTCTTC	CASSFTQGNEQFF